This TCR beta chain was profiled in a study of shared T cell receptors in the human thymus. TCRdb's copy holds only in-frame clones and misses some; the assay was immunoSEQ multiplex PCR. Here the sample spans about 660,000 clones, over 75% being singletons. Germline V gene data show CDR1 as MDHEN and CDR2 as SYDVKM. V gave up 5 bases and J gave up 2 bases; unmatched junction bases: 12. The CDR3 is 17 amino acids. The same data also contributed to another study, on human thymus T cells. That study adds: The thymus was resected at corrective cardiac surgery. Related research has reported that thymic repertoires overlap highly among unrelated individuals.

This clonotype was obtained from a boy younger than two with a congenital heart defect. Material: thymocytes. The chain joins TRBV28 to TRBJ1-2; 9 bases map to TRBD1. CDR3 sequence reads: CASSPPGTGLENYGYTF. In nucleotides, the CDR3 is TGTGCCAGCAGTCCCCCCGGGACAGGGCTGGAGAACTATGGCTACACCTTC.